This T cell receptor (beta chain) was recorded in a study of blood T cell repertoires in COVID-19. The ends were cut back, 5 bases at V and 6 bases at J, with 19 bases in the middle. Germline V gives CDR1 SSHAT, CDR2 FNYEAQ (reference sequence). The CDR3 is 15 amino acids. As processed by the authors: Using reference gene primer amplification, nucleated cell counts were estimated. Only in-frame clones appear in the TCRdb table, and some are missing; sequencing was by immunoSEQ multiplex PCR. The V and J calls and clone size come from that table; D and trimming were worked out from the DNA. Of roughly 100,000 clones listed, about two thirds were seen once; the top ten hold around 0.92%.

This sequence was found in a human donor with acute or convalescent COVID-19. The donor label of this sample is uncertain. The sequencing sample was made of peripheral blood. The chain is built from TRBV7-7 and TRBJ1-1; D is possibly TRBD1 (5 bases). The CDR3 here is CASSAYGGEGSEAFF. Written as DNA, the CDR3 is TGTGCCAGCAGCGCCTACGGGGGGGAGGGGTCTGAAGCTTTCTTT.